The 19 T cell receptor beta chains reported below all come from one sample, sequenced in a study of cytomegalovirus exposure and HLA in healthy donors. The PCR ran on 60 Vbeta and 13 Jbeta primers. The assay was immunoSEQ multiplex PCR, and TCRdb's table has in-frame clones only and misses some. The data contain around 130,000 clones, 81% of them singletons. Sequencing was carried out using PBMCs. All receptors come from a woman aged 40 to 55 in good health and CMV-seropositive.

This chain links TRBV6-1 with TRBJ1-6; no firm D call. Trimming shortened V by 4 bases and J by 4 bases, and 8 bases separated the two germline ends. This CDR3 spans 14 amino acids. Looked up from germline, CDR1 is MNHNS and CDR2 is SASEGT. CDR3 bases: TGTGCCAGCAGTGGACAACTTTATAATTCACCCCTCCACTTT. It specifies CASSGQLYNSPLHF.

The chain uses TRBV5-4 and TRBJ2-1; TRBD2 might be the D (5 bases). Trimming left V 4 bases short and J 7 bases short, with 21 bases between. The CDR3 sequence is 16 residues long. From germline, CDR1 is SGHNT and CDR2 YYREEE (reference sequence). The CDR3 loop is CASSIGLGEVINEQFF. The CDR3 DNA reads TGTGCCAGCAGCATAGGACTCGGCGAGGTAATTAATGAGCAGTTCTTC.

This clone has only one observation. This chain uses TRBV11-2 with TRBJ2-2; TRBD1 agrees at 7 bases. Germline V gives CDR1 SGHAT, CDR2 FQNNGV. V lost 1 base and J lost 6; bases outside the gene matches: 2. The CDR3 extends over 14 amino acids. This CDR3 reads CASSLVGQAGELFF. The CDR3 DNA reads TGTGCCAGCAGCTTAGTAGGACAGGCCGGGGAGCTGTTTTTT.

Here the CDR3 reads CSVAGTSGSRSPETQYF. CDR3 DNA sequence: TGCAGCGTTGCCGGGACTAGCGGGAGCCGAAGCCCAGAGACCCAGTACTTC. This chain uses TRBV29-1 with TRBJ2-5, with 14 bases lining up with TRBD2. The CDR3 length is 17 residues. J was trimmed by 4 bases and V by 4 bases; bases with no gene match: 11. Germline CDR1 and CDR2: SQVTM and ANQGSEA.

V usage is TRBV5-4 and J usage is TRBJ2-1, with D maybe TRBD1 (6 bases). V was cut by 6 bases and J by 0 bases, with 16 bases left in between. The CDR3 spans 16 residues. CDR1 and CDR2 (germline): SGHNT, YYREEE (reference sequence). The CDR3 coding sequence is TGTGCCAGCAACATGGGGCAGGGGAGCTCCTACAATGAGCAGTTCTTC. Encoded protein: CASNMGQGSSYNEQFF.

The rearrangement joins TRBV6-4 to TRBJ1-1; no clear D gene. This CDR3 has 13 amino acids. The V gene's germline CDR1 is MRHNA and CDR2 SNTAGT. V shed 4 bases and J shed 4 bases, with 10 bases lying between them. CDR3 nucleotides: TGTGCCAGCAGTGCTCGCATCGGCACTGAAGCTTTCTTT. This sequence encodes CASSARIGTEAFF.

This chain connects TRBV7-6 to TRBJ1-4, with 9 bases identical to TRBD1. CDR1 is SGHVS, CDR2 FNYEAQ, per germline. V gave up 5 bases and J gave up 4 bases; unmatched junction bases: 5. The CDR3 is made up of 15 amino acids. CDR3 residues: CASSAGTGNNEKLFF. Here the CDR3 DNA reads TGTGCCAGCAGCGCCGGGACAGGGAATAATGAAAAACTGTTTTTT.

The chain joins TRBV9 to TRBJ2-7, with 7 nucleotides matching TRBD1. Germline V lookup: CDR1 SGDLS, CDR2 YYNGEE. V lost 3 bases and J lost 0; bases outside the gene matches: 6. This CDR3 is 15 amino acids long. The CDR3 is CASSATGLNSYEQYF. The CDR3, as DNA: TGTGCCAGCAGCGCGACAGGGCTGAACTCCTACGAGCAGTACTTC.

This chain joins TRBV28 and TRBJ1-4, with 9 bases fitting TRBD1. Germline CDR1 MDHEN, CDR2 SYDVKM. Losses at the gene ends were 6 bases for V and 10 bases for J; bases not matched to a gene: 9. CDR3 length: 14 amino acids. CDR3 loop: CASSPPDRGGKLFF. The DNA of the CDR3 is TGTGCCAGCAGCCCCCCGGACAGGGGAGGAAAACTGTTTTTT.

V is TRBV18 and J is TRBJ2-7; the D gene is possibly TRBD2 (6 bases). The germline V gene encodes CDR1 KGHSH and CDR2 LQKENI. The CDR3 totals 14 residues. Trimming took 5 bases from V and 3 from J, leaving 14 bases between them. CDR3 loop: CASSSTRDVYEQYF. For the CDR3, the DNA is TGTGCCAGCTCATCGACTAGGGACGTCTACGAGCAGTACTTC.

In DNA, the CDR3 is TGTGCCTGGAGCCCTTACAACTACAATGAGCAGTTCTTC. This encodes CAWSPYNYNEQFF. The chain is built from TRBV30 and TRBJ2-1; D is undetermined. The CDR3 extends over 13 amino acids. Germline V CDR1 and CDR2: GTSNPN, SVGIG (reference sequence). Deletions cut 3 bases from V and 3 bases from J, with 9 bases between.

The V call is TRBV15, the J call TRBJ1-4; 9 bases map to TRBD1. The germline gives CDR1 LNHNV, CDR2 YYDKDF (reference sequence). This CDR3 is built from 16 residues. V lost 0 bases and J lost 8; bases outside the gene matches: 7. This chain's CDR3 is CATSRDKDRGAEKLFF. CDR3 sequence (DNA): TGTGCCACCAGCAGAGACAAGGACAGGGGCGCCGAAAAACTGTTTTTT.

The chain employs TRBV29-1 and TRBJ2-1; 16 positions match TRBD2. The CDR3 spans 16 residues. CDR1 and CDR2 from the germline V gene are SQVTM and ANQGSEA. The ends lost 6 bases at V and 5 bases at J; junction bases unmatched: 7. The CDR3 sequence: CSVRGTSGRVHNEQFF. The CDR3 region has the DNA TGCAGCGTCCGCGGGACTAGCGGGAGGGTACACAATGAGCAGTTCTTC.

The V gene is TRBV11-2, the J gene TRBJ1-3, with 8 bases identical to TRBD1. The germline CDR1 and CDR2 sequences are SGHAT and FQNNGV. CDR3 length: 16 amino acids. V was clipped by 2 bases and J by 1 base; unmatched bases: 4. CDR3 sequence reads: CASSLYTGGSGNTIYF. The CDR3 DNA reads as TGTGCCAGCAGCTTATATACAGGGGGTTCTGGAAACACCATATATTTT.

The V gene is TRBV9, the J gene TRBJ1-2, with D possibly matching TRBD1 (6 bases). Germline-derived CDR1 and CDR2 are SGDLS and YYNGEE. V lost 0 bases, J lost 4 bases, and 13 bases lay in between. The CDR3 contains 15 residues. DNA for the CDR3: TGTGCCAGCAGCGTAGATCCAGGGGCCTCCTATGGCTACACCTTC. Translated, it gives CASSVDPGASYGYTF.

The V and J genes are TRBV6-6 and TRBJ2-5; perhaps TRBD2 as D (6 bases). This CDR3 is built from 15 residues. The germline gives CDR1 MNHNY, CDR2 SVGAGI (reference sequence). Deletions cut 0 bases from V and 2 bases from J, with 10 bases between. CDR3 DNA: TGTGCCAGCAGTTACTCGAGAAGCGGGCAAGAGACCCAGTACTTC. It yields the protein CASSYSRSGQETQYF.

The chain combines TRBV7-3 with TRBJ2-7; 7 bases are a match to TRBD1. The J segment lost 3 bases and the V segment lost 2 bases, leaving 4 bases of the junction unmatched. The CDR3 totals 14 residues. The germline V gene has CDR1 SGHTA and CDR2 FQGTGA. The CDR3 here is CASSLLPGGYEQYF. The CDR3 nucleotides are TGTGCCAGCAGCTTATTGCCAGGGGGCTACGAGCAGTACTTC.

The chain employs TRBV6-1 and TRBJ1-6; no clear D gene. Germline V CDR1 and CDR2: MNHNS, SASEGT. The length of the CDR3 is 15 residues. Trimming took 7 bases from V and 5 from J, leaving 15 bases between them. As DNA, the CDR3 is TGTGCCAGCACGGAGATGGCAGCAGATAATTCACCCCTCCACTTT. Translating gives CASTEMAADNSPLHF.

The V gene is TRBV11-3, the J gene TRBJ1-1; 7 bases align to TRBD1. Germline CDR1 is SGHNT and CDR2 is YENEEA. V shed 2 bases, J shed 2 bases, and the junction held 5 bases outside the gene matches. The CDR3 is 15 residues long. The CDR3 DNA reads as TGTGCCAGCAGCTTATCTGGGACAGCAAACACTGAAGCTTTCTTT. It yields the protein CASSLSGTANTEAFF.